This T cell receptor (beta chain) was obtained from a study of T cell responses to AZD1222 COVID-19 vaccine. Regarding the study as a whole: The study found Spike-specific TCR breadth and depth rose after two AZD1222 doses. All repertoire sampling was performed exclusively after the peak T cell response. Nearly half of the spike-specific TCRs reportedly recognize variant regions that carry no mutations. There were mostly white British donors and more females than males, and clonal diversity was possibly underestimated.

Germline CDR1 reads SGDLS; CDR2 reads YYNGEE. CDR3 length: 15 residues. Germline trimming cut 3 bases from V and 1 base from J; bases unmatched to any gene: 2. Assay used: immunoSEQ multiplex PCR; TCRdb lists only in-frame clones, some missing. This sample carries 100,000 or so clones, around 87% of them seen once, and the ten largest clones take around 9.6%. Comments on this clone: The antigen is undetermined.

Source: peripheral blood, taken 28 days after the second AZD1222 dose. V usage is TRBV9 and J usage is TRBJ2-2; the match to TRBD1 covers 8 bases. The TCR sequence derives from an adult who received the AZD1222 COVID-19 vaccine. The DNA for the CDR3 is TGTGCCAGCAGCGCCGACAGGGGGAACACCGGGGAGCTGTTTTTT. Amino acids: CASSADRGNTGELFF. The whole variable domain, filled in from reference TRBV9 and TRBJ2-2, reads DSGVTQTPKHLITATGQRVTLRCSPRSGDLSVYWYQQSLDQGLQFLIQYYNGEERAKGNILERFSAQQFPDLHSELNLSSLELGDSALYFCASSADRGNTGELFFGEGSRLTVL.